Listed below are T cell receptor beta chains from one sample, sequenced in a study of T cell changes during pregnancy in multiple sclerosis. Here immunoSEQ multiplex PCR was the method, and the copy in TCRdb shows in-frame clones only, minus some. The repertoire holds 70,000 to 95,000 clones, with approximately 95% as singletons. The sample here was peripheral blood, taken after pregnancy. These receptors were collected from a female donor in good health, enrolled as a control in a pregnancy study. CDR3s leave out the opening cysteine and the closing phenylalanine or tryptophan.

J: TRBJ2-5; V: TRBV5-1; CDR3: ASSEQGSEETQY
J: TRBJ1-1; V: TRBV28; CDR3: ASSPDRVSEAF
J: TRBJ2-1; V: TRBV28; CDR3: ASSLWSSGRGVYHEQF
J: TRBJ2-7; V: TRBV5-5; CDR3: ASSFRDTNSEQY
J: TRBJ2-5; V: TRBV5-6; CDR3: ASSLGALRGTQY
J: TRBJ1-2; V: TRBV2; CDR3: ASSSARTGRNYGYT
J: TRBJ2-5; V: TRBV15; CDR3: ATSRDPDSDRGKTQY
J: TRBJ1-1; V: TRBV28; CDR3: ASSLSLTGDAEAF
J: TRBJ2-1; V: TRBV11-2; CDR3: ASSLDRGSGYEQF
J: TRBJ2-7; V: TRBV9; CDR3: ASSPSDRSYEQY
J: TRBJ2-2; V: TRBV7-9; CDR3: ASSEDTVTGELF
J: TRBJ1-1; V: TRBV7-6; CDR3: ASSWTGNTEAF
J: TRBJ2-1; V: TRBV10-3; CDR3: AINPSVRLADKLLSSYNEQF
J: TRBJ2-1; V: TRBV5-1; CDR3: ASRAVGGVYNEQF
J: TRBJ1-5; V: TRBV6-1; CDR3: ASSASPGQGFGNQPQH
J: TRBJ1-1; V: TRBV30; CDR3: AWSAQGYEAF
J: TRBJ2-6; V: TRBV2; CDR3: ASTRQHPGGTGANVLT
J: TRBJ1-1; V: TRBV10-3; CDR3: AIRGQWGRGENTEAF
J: TRBJ2-4; V: TRBV7-2; CDR3: ASSLGLEGAKNIQY
J: TRBJ2-7; V: TRBV5-4; CDR3: ASSLPGGNEQY
J: TRBJ1-1; V: TRBV19; CDR3: ASRDRGEAF
J: TRBJ2-5; V: TRBV7-9; CDR3: ASSPREGPNQETQY
J: TRBJ1-1; V: TRBV5-1; CDR3: ASSFGGAGTEAF
J: TRBJ2-3; V: TRBV2; CDR3: ASKSGLAGGGALTGADTQY
J: TRBJ2-1; V: TRBV5-6; CDR3: ASSLAGTNSNEQF
J: TRBJ1-1; V: TRBV9; CDR3: ASSKNINFDSDSAF
J: TRBJ2-7; V: TRBV7-9; CDR3: ASSAPGLAGKTYEQY
J: TRBJ2-6; V: TRBV10-3; CDR3: AIRGQGASGANVLT
J: TRBJ1-2; V: TRBV2; CDR3: ASSETTLANYGYT
J: TRBJ2-2; V: TRBV5-1; CDR3: ASRRDGRTEVGELF
J: TRBJ2-7; V: TRBV28; CDR3: ASSLSRGNRGGSYEQY
J: TRBJ1-4; V: TRBV28; CDR3: ASSLSGGNEKLF
J: TRBJ2-7; V: TRBV5-6; CDR3: ASSLDRNYEQY
J: TRBJ2-1; V: TRBV5-4; CDR3: ASSSSGGESYNEQF
J: TRBJ1-2; V: TRBV27; CDR3: ASSLSPPRFYGYT
J: TRBJ1-2; V: TRBV5-5; CDR3: ASSGSVVYYGYT
J: TRBJ2-7; V: TRBV18; CDR3: ASSPVSGAGQASYEQY
J: TRBJ1-4; V: TRBV2; CDR3: ASSDRGGTDEKLF
J: TRBJ2-7; V: TRBV4-1; CDR3: ASSQDGFSGYEQY
J: TRBJ2-7; V: TRBV27; CDR3: ASRTSGITYEQY
J: TRBJ2-5; V: TRBV5-1; CDR3: ASSFREQETQY
J: TRBJ2-7; V: TRBV6-5; CDR3: ASSYSKQGLHEQY
J: TRBJ1-5; V: TRBV15; CDR3: ATSRGIWGLPDQPQH
J: TRBJ2-7; V: TRBV28; CDR3: ASRGSGHPYEQY
J: TRBJ2-5; V: TRBV7-9; CDR3: ASSFAGGMETQY
J: TRBJ2-1; V: TRBV7-8; CDR3: ASSLFGREGDNEQF
J: TRBJ2-1; V: TRBV7-9; CDR3: ASTRIAGGYNEQF
J: TRBJ1-1; V: TRBV5-1; CDR3: ASSSGGGYTEAF
J: TRBJ2-7; V: TRBV6-5; CDR3: ASSTDRGRLEQY
J: TRBJ2-3; V: TRBV28; CDR3: ASRGGNTDTQY
J: TRBJ2-2; V: TRBV5-1; CDR3: ASSLAGNTGELF
J: TRBJ2-1; V: TRBV11-2; CDR3: ASRAAGTGGRNEQF
J: TRBJ1-1; V: TRBV7-9; CDR3: ASSLVKTGEAF
J: TRBJ2-1; V: TRBV28; CDR3: ASSLGAGGSYNEQF
J: TRBJ1-1; V: TRBV11-2; CDR3: ASSLAVDRRSF